This is a list of T cell receptor beta chains from one sample in a study of human T cells and chemical hapten exposure. A single record per CDR3 protein comes from TCRdb applying MiXCR to the RACE reads. The sample yields tens of thousands of distinct CDR3 sequences, roughly 10% seen once. The material was whole blood, obtained in connection with sensitization to the hapten diphenylcyclopropenone (DPC). The receptor set was obtained from a woman aged 50 to 60 with alopecia areata. Some clones in this sample may be carry-over from other donors' samples. The CDR3 runs from the conserved cysteine through the conserved F or W. A D gene is named only where the DNA matches it firmly. Clone size, where shown, is once, few, many, or a class for clones that have expanded.

v_gene	abundance	d_gene	j_gene	CDR3nt	CDR3aa
TRBV12-2	many	-	TRBJ1-1	TGTGCAAGTCGCATAAACAGGGTTCCCGCTGACACTGAAGCTTTCTTT	CASRINRVPADTEAFF
TRBV7-9	many	TRBD1	TRBJ1-1	TGTGCCAGCAGCCTTTGGACAGGAGCAACCATGAACACTGAAGCTTTCTTT	CASSLWTGATMNTEAFF
TRBV7-6	-	TRBD2	TRBJ2-1	TGTGCCAGCAGCTTAGGACTAGCGGGAGTCGGTGAGCAGTTCTTC	CASSLGLAGVGEQFF
TRBV20-1	few	TRBD2	TRBJ2-7	TGCAGTCACACCGGGACTAGTTCCTACGAGCAGTACTTC	CSHTGTSSYEQYF
TRBV6-4	-	-	TRBJ1-1	TGTGCCAGCAGGCCGGGCTCGAACACTGAAGCTTTCTTT	CASRPGSNTEAFF
TRBV12-3/TRBV12-4	many	TRBD1	TRBJ1-5	TGTGCCAGCAGTTGGGGACAGGGCGAGGATCAGCCCCAGCATTTT	CASSWGQGEDQPQHF
TRBV4-1	few	-	TRBJ1-6	TGCGCCAGCAGGGAGCCGGGCTATTCACCCCTCCACTTT	CASREPGYSPLHF
TRBV10-3	-	-	TRBJ1-5	TGTGCCATCAGTAACCTCTTAGAGGAGCCCCAGCATTTT	CAISNLLEEPQHF
TRBV18	-	TRBD1	TRBJ1-5	TGTGCCAGCTCACCGGGGACAGGAGTTAATCAGCCCCAGCATTTT	CASSPGTGVNQPQHF
TRBV7-8	few	-	TRBJ2-5	TGTGCCAGCGAGGGGTTATCGCAAGAGACCCAGTACTTC	CASEGLSQETQYF
TRBV11-2	few	-	TRBJ1-5	TGTGCCAGCAGCCTTCAGGGGCCGTCAGCCCAGCATTTT	CASSLQGPSAQHF
TRBV4-2	many	TRBD2	TRBJ2-1	TGTGCCAGCAGCCAAGTAGTCTGGACTAGCGGATCTTCTCGTGAGCAGTTCTTC	CASSQVVWTSGSSREQFF
TRBV6-5	many	TRBD2	TRBJ2-3	TGTGCCAGCAGTTACGATAGAGCGGGAGCACCCACAGATACGCAGTATTTT	CASSYDRAGAPTDTQYF
TRBV28	many	TRBD2	TRBJ2-1	TGTGCCAGCATGGGCGGGGGGGCCGTCCATGAGCAGTTCTTC	CASMGGGAVHEQFF
TRBV12-3/TRBV12-4	-	TRBD1	TRBJ1-6	TGTGCCAGCAGTTTGGCAGGGACAGGGAATTCACCCCTCCACTTT	CASSLAGTGNSPLHF
TRBV5-1	-	TRBD1	TRBJ1-1	TGCGCCAGCAGCCCACAGGGGACAAGCCCTGGCACTGAAGCTTTCTTT	CASSPQGTSPGTEAFF
TRBV27	-	TRBD2	TRBJ2-7	TGTGCCAGCAGTTTATGGCTTACCGGGGGAGGGCCGAGGGAGCAGTACTTC	CASSLWLTGGGPREQYF
TRBV7-2	many	TRBD1	TRBJ1-1	TGTGCCAGCAGCCCATCTTCTCAGGACAGGGGGCGCCGAGCTTTCTTT	CASSPSSQDRGRRAFF
TRBV28	-	TRBD2	TRBJ2-3	TGTGCCAGCAGTTTAGCGGGAGCTATCACAGATACGCAGTATTTT	CASSLAGAITDTQYF
TRBV21-1	many	-	TRBJ2-3	TGTGCCAGCAGCCCTAAATCAGGACTCCCCCGGGGCACAGATACGCAGTATTTT	CASSPKSGLPRGTDTQYF
TRBV25-1	few	TRBD1	TRBJ1-2	TGTGCCAGCAGTGCACAGGGGATAGATGGCTACACCTTC	CASSAQGIDGYTF
TRBV4-3	many	-	TRBJ1-2	TGCGCCAGCAGCCGAGACAACTATGGCTACACCTTC	CASSRDNYGYTF
TRBV29-1	-	-	TRBJ2-5	TGCAGCGTTGAAACGGGATTAGGAGAGACCCAGTACTTC	CSVETGLGETQYF
TRBV7-2	few	-	TRBJ2-6	TGTGCCAGCAGCTTACAGGGGCCCTCTGGGGCCAACGTCCTGACTTTC	CASSLQGPSGANVLTF
TRBV7-2	few	-	TRBJ2-2	TGTGCCAGCAGCTATGGGCGGGCCGGGGAGCTGTTTTTT	CASSYGRAGELFF